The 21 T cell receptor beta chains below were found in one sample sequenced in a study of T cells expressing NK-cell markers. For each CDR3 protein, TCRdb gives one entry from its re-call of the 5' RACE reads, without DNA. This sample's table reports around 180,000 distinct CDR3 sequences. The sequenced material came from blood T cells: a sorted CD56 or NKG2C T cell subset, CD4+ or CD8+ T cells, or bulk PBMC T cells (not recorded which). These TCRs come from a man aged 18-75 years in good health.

CDR3 sequence: CASTAMSYNEQFF. V is TRBV6-1 and J is TRBJ2-1. This CDR3 is 13 amino acids long. CDR1 is MNHNS and CDR2 is SASEGT in the germline V gene.

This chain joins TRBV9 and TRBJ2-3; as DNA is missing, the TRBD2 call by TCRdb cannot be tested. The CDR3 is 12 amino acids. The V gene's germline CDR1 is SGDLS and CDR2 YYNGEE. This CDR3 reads CASSLPSGGPNF.

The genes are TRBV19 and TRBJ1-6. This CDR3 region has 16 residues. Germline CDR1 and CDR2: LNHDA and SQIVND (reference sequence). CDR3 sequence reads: CASSFFVGPVNSPLHF.

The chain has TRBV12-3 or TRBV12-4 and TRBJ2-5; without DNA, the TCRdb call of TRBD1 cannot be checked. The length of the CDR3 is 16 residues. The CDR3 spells CASSRRLDIHRETQYF.

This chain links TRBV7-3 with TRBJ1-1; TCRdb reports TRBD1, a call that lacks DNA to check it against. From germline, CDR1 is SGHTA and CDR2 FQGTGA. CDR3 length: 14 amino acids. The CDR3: CASSPTGGNTEAFF.

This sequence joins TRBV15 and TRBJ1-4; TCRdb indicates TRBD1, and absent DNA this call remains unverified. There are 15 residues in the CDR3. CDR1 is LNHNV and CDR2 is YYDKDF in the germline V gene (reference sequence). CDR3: CATSRVGQGHEKLFF.

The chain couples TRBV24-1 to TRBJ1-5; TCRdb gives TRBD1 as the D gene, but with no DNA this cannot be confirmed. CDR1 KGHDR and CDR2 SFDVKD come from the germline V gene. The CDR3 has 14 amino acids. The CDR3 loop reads CATSVTGDHQPQHF.

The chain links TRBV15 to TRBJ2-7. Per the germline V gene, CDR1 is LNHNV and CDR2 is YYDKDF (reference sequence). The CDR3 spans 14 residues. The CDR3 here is CATSRDLTASEQYF.

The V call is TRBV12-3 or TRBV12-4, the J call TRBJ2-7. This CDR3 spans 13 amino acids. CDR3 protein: CASRFGLFSEQYF.

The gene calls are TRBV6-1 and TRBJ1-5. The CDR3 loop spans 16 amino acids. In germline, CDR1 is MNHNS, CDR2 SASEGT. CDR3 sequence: CASSEGYTNSNQPQHF.

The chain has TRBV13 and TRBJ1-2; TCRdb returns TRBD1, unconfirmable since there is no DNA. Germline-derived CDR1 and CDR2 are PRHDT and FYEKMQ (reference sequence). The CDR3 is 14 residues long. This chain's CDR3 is CASSLRGSNYGYTF.

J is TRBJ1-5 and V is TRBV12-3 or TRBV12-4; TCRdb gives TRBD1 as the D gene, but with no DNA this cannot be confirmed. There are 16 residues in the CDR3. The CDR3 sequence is CASILGAGFSNQPQHF.

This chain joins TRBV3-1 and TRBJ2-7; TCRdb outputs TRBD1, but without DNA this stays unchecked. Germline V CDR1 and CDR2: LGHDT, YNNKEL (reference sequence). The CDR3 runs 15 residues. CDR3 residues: CASSHPGTGRYEQYF.

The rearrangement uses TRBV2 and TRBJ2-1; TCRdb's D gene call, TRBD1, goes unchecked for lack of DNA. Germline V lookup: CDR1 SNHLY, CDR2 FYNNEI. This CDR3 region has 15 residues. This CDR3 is CASSDRSGIYNEQFF.

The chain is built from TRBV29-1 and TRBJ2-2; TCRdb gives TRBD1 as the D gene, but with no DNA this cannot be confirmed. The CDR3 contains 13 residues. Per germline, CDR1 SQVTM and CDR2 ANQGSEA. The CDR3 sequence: CSVPGSNTGELFF.

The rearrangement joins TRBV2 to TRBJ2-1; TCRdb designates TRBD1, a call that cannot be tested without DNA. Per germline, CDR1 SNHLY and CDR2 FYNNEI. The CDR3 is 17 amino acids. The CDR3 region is CASSVERTTVEDNEQFF.

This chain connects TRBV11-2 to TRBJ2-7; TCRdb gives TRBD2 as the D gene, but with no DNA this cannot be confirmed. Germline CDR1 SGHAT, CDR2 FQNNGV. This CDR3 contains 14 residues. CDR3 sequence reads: CASSFAGPSYEQYF.

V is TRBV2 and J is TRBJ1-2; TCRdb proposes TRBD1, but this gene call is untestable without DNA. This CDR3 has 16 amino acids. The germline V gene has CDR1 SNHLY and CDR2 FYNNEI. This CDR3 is CASSEAGTGPIYGYTF.

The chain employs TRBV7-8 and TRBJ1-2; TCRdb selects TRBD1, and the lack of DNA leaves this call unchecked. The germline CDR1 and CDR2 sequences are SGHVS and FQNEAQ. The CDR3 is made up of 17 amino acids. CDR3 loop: CASSLEGGGLTKNGYTF.

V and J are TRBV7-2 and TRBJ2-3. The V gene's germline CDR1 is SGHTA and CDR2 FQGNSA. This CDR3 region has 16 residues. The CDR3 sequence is CASSPAAVVGTDTQYF.

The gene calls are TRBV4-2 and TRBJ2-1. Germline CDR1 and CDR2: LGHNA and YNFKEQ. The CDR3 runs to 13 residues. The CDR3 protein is CASSPGPTHEQFF.